The entry below describes one T cell receptor beta chain. The antigen remains unidentified. The CDR3 loop spans 13 amino acids. CDR1 LGHDT and CDR2 YNNKEL come from the germline V gene (reference sequence). The data derive from a study of blood T cells in healthy people across ages. Study results and caveats: Samples with more naive T cells showed higher observed beta diversity. Unknown donor CMV status possibly confounded expanded clonotype changes. Per million T cells, TCR beta diversity dropped roughly linearly as age increased.

Approximately 9 milliliters of peripheral blood were drawn from each donor into EDTA-treated tubes. A sample-barcoded 5' primer and a J-beta primer mix were used in a second PCR of roughly 6 to 12 cycles. TCRdb ran MiXCR on the 5' RACE reads and lists one entry per CDR3 protein. Found here are 600,000 to 850,000 distinct CDR3 sequences, roughly 44% of them singletons; the top ten hold around 20%. This rearrangement joins TRBV3-1 to TRBJ2-4; possible D gene TRBD1, 5 bases. The DNA end is more similar to TRBJ2-7, so the J call may be wrong. The source of this sequence is a woman between 55 and 75 years old in good health. Sequencing input: blood. This CDR3 is CASSQEGVYEQYF. The CDR3 coding sequence is TGTGCCAGCAGCCAAGAAGGGGTATACGAGCAGTACTTC.